The 18 T cell receptor beta chains given below trace back to one sample, sequenced in a study of PD-1 blockade in classical Hodgkin lymphoma. The time point here: newly diagnosed, previously untreated cHL patient sample. Sequenced by immunoSEQ multiplex PCR; TCRdb stores in-frame clones only, minus some. This table has tens of thousands of clones, roughly 91% appearing once. The specimen sequenced was peripheral blood mononuclear cells (PBMCs). The receptors here all came from a human donor with classical Hodgkin lymphoma.

This chain joins TRBV10-3 and TRBJ1-1; D ambiguous. Germline values: CDR1 ENHRY, CDR2 SYGVKD. The CDR3 extends over 13 amino acids. Trimming took off 6 bases at V and 4 bases at J, with 12 bases between the two ends. CDR3: CAIRGEVGTEAFF. The DNA of the CDR3 is TGTGCCATCAGGGGAGAGGTCGGCACTGAAGCTTTCTTT.

This chain links TRBV5-1 with TRBJ1-5, with TRBD1 matching 9 bases. The germline V gene encodes CDR1 SGHRS and CDR2 YFSETQ. The CDR3 covers 14 residues. The junction had 5 bases not matched to a gene; V was cut back by 4 bases and J by 6 bases. The CDR3 here is CASSLGTGSQPQHF. CDR3 sequence (DNA): TGCGCCAGCAGCCTCGGGACAGGGAGTCAGCCCCAGCATTTT.

This chain uses TRBV2 with TRBJ1-5; 7 bases align to TRBD1. CDR1 is SNHLY and CDR2 is FYNNEI in the germline V gene. V gave up 4 bases and J gave up 4 bases; unmatched junction bases: 4. This CDR3 has 14 amino acids. CDR3 protein: CASSAGQANQPQHF. In DNA, the CDR3 is TGTGCCAGCAGTGCTGGACAGGCAAATCAGCCCCAGCATTTT.

J is TRBJ2-5 and V is TRBV15; D unclear. Trimming pared 4 bases from V and 4 bases from J, leaving 7 bases between. Germline V lookup: CDR1 LNHNV, CDR2 YYDKDF (reference sequence). The CDR3 totals 12 residues. The CDR3 loop is CATSTALETQYF. CDR3 DNA sequence: TGTGCCACCAGCACAGCTTTAGAGACCCAGTACTTC.

The count of this clone is one. The J gene is TRBJ1-5, the V gene TRBV10-3; 8 positions match TRBD1. J was trimmed by 5 bases and V by 8 bases; bases with no gene match: 8. Per germline, CDR1 ENHRY and CDR2 SYGVKD. The CDR3 covers 14 residues. The CDR3 bases are TGTGCCATCGGGGTTTCACAGGGGGATCAGCCCCAGCATTTT. Its protein is CAIGVSQGDQPQHF.

V is TRBV19 and J is TRBJ1-3; D is uncertain. The V end was cut by 7 bases, the J end by 4 bases, with 5 bases between. The CDR3 sequence is 11 residues long. The germline gives CDR1 LNHDA, CDR2 SQIVND (reference sequence). CDR3 DNA: TGTGCCAGTAAAGCGGGAAACACCATATATTTT. It is translated as CASKAGNTIYF.

This rearrangement joins TRBV5-1 to TRBJ1-1; TRBD1 might be the D (5 bases). In germline, CDR1 is SGHRS, CDR2 YFSETQ. Deletions cut 0 bases from V and 1 base from J, with 7 bases between. There are 14 residues in the CDR3. CDR3 in amino acids: CASSLEQGNTEAFF. CDR3 nucleotides: TGCGCCAGCAGCTTGGAGCAGGGGAACACTGAAGCTTTCTTT. Filled out from reference TRBV5-1 and TRBJ1-1, the complete variable domain reads KAGVTQTPRYLIKTRGQQVTLSCSPISGHRSVSWYQQTPGQGLQFLFEYFSETQRNKGNFPGRFSGRQFSNSRSEMNVSTLELGDSALYLCASSLEQGNTEAFFGQGTRLTVV.

This chain joins TRBV5-1 and TRBJ2-7; TRBD1 is a possible D gene (5 bases). The V gene's germline CDR1 is SGHRS and CDR2 YFSETQ. The CDR3 sequence is 16 residues long. V lost 3 bases and J 0 bases, leaving 16 bases between the germline ends. The CDR3 region is CASSWGSGRASYEQYF. CDR3 sequence (DNA): TGCGCCAGCAGCTGGGGATCGGGCAGGGCCTCCTACGAGCAGTACTTC.

This clone came up once. V is TRBV27 and J is TRBJ2-7; D is unresolved. Trimming cost V 2 bases and J 4 bases, with 12 bases left between them. The CDR3 extends over 14 amino acids. Germline V gene lookup returns CDR1 MNHEY and CDR2 SMNVEV (reference sequence). DNA for the CDR3: TGTGCCAGCAGTTTAGGAGAGTGGGGTTACGAGCAGTACTTC. The encoded protein is CASSLGEWGYEQYF.

The CDR3 loop is CSVLKGAGEKLFF. The DNA for the CDR3 is TGCAGCGTTCTAAAGGGGGCGGGTGAAAAACTGTTTTTT. The V gene is TRBV29-1, the J gene TRBJ1-4; 7 nucleotides agree with TRBD1. V lost 5 bases to trimming and J lost 7 bases; unmatched junction nucleotides: 7. The V gene's germline CDR1 is SQVTM and CDR2 ANQGSEA. The CDR3 has 13 residues.

The chain employs TRBV21-1 and TRBJ2-7. TRBV21-1 constitutes a pseudogene. The CDR3 runs 15 residues. The chain's CDR3 is CASSKEGTVTYEQYF. The DNA of the CDR3 is TGTGCCAGCAGCAAAGAGGGTACAGTCACCTACGAGCAGTACTTC.

The chain couples TRBV10-3 to TRBJ1-1; 9 bases map to TRBD1. Per the germline V gene, CDR1 is ENHRY and CDR2 is SYGVKD. V lost 5 bases, J lost 0 bases, and 4 bases stayed unmatched. There are 15 residues in the CDR3. For the CDR3, the DNA is TGTGCCATCAGTCCAACAGGGGGCTTGAACACTGAAGCTTTCTTT. Its protein is CAISPTGGLNTEAFF.

This chain links TRBV10-3 with TRBJ1-2; perhaps TRBD1 as D (6 bases). This CDR3 is built from 15 residues. Germline values: CDR1 ENHRY, CDR2 SYGVKD. V lost 2 bases, J lost 8 bases, and 18 bases lay in between. The CDR3 DNA reads as TGTGCCATCAGTGAGCGGGGGGCCCAAGGGAGCGGCTACACCTTC. Translating gives CAISERGAQGSGYTF.

This clone appeared a single time. This chain uses TRBV6-5 with TRBJ1-2, with unresolved D. CDR3 length: 15 amino acids. The V and J ends lost 4 bases and 7 bases respectively, with 19 bases between them. Germline-derived CDR1 and CDR2 are MNHEY and SVGAGI. The CDR3 nucleotides read TGTGCCAGCAGTTCTAACGCCGGGGAGAAGGGTGGCTACACCTTC. Amino acid sequence: CASSSNAGEKGGYTF.

J is TRBJ1-1 and V is TRBV29-1, with D uncertain. The CDR3 loop spans 10 amino acids. The germline V and J ends were trimmed by 7 bases and 2 bases, with 5 bases remaining between them. The germline gives CDR1 SQVTM, CDR2 ANQGSEA. This CDR3 reads CSGINTEAFF. CDR3 in DNA: TGCAGCGGCATAAACACTGAAGCTTTCTTT.

V and J are TRBV7-3 and TRBJ1-1; 10 nucleotides match TRBD1. The CDR3 consists of 13 residues. Germline loops: CDR1 SGHTA, CDR2 FQGTGA. The trim removed 5 bases at V and 8 bases at J, leaving 5 bases unmatched. The chain's CDR3 is CASSVDRGREAFF. The CDR3 bases are TGTGCCAGCAGCGTAGACAGGGGGCGGGAAGCTTTCTTT.

This clone was seen just once. V is TRBV28 and J is TRBJ2-2; tentatively, D is TRBD1 or TRBD2 (5 bases each). The length of the CDR3 is 14 residues. Germline V gene lookup returns CDR1 MDHEN and CDR2 SYDVKM. V was pared by 1 base and J by 6 bases, with 9 bases between. In DNA, the CDR3 is TGTGCCAGCAGTTTATCCCCGGGGCCCGGGGAGCTGTTTTTT. Translating gives CASSLSPGPGELFF.

The CDR3 sequence: CSVGWEPYERGETQYF. The CDR3 DNA is TGCAGCGTTGGATGGGAACCTTACGAGAGGGGGGAGACCCAGTACTTC. The J gene is TRBJ2-5, the V gene TRBV29-1; weak D call: TRBD1 (6 bases). CDR3 length: 16 amino acids. V was clipped by 4 bases and J by 5 bases, with 23 bases between them. CDR1 is SQVTM, CDR2 ANQGSEA, per germline.